The next 20 T cell receptor beta chains were all read from a single sample in a study of blood T cell repertoires in COVID-19. The table came from immunoSEQ multiplex PCR; TCRdb's copy has only in-frame clones and leaves some out. Here the sample spans 90,000 to 120,000 clones, about 89% being singletons. The specimen sequenced was peripheral blood. Source of these receptors: a woman in her twenties or thirties with acute or convalescent COVID-19.

This clone was detected only once. The V and J genes are TRBV3-1 (or the pseudogene TRBV3-2) and TRBJ1-1; no definite D call. Germline CDR1 is LGHDT and CDR2 is YNNKEL (reference sequence). Trimming took off 1 base at V and 3 bases at J, with 9 bases between the two ends. This CDR3 contains 14 residues. CDR3 DNA: TGTGCCAGCAGCCAAGTAACGGAGGACACTGAAGCTTTCTTT. This codes for CASSQVTEDTEAFF.

The rearrangement joins TRBV5-8 to TRBJ2-2; TRBD1 matches at 10 bases. J gave up 5 bases and V 5 bases, and 9 bases lay outside the gene matches. CDR1 and CDR2 from the germline V gene are SGHTS and YDEGEE. This CDR3 region has 16 residues. CDR3 amino acids: CASSWRQGALTGELFF. For the CDR3, the DNA is TGTGCCAGCAGTTGGAGACAGGGGGCTTTGACCGGGGAGCTGTTTTTT.

The V gene is TRBV4-1, the J gene TRBJ1-2; D perhaps matches TRBD1 (5 bases). This CDR3 is 13 amino acids long. V gave up 4 bases and J gave up 5 bases, with 11 bases separating them. The germline CDR1 and CDR2 sequences are MGHRA and YSYEKL. CDR3 DNA sequence: TGCGCCAGCAGCCTTACAGGTCGTTATGGCTACACCTTC. It is translated as CASSLTGRYGYTF.

As concerns this clone: A read error may account for a junction end that differs from germline. The V and J genes are TRBV15 and TRBJ1-2; no definite D call. There are 14 residues in the CDR3. CDR1 LNHNV and CDR2 YYDKDF come from the germline V gene (reference sequence). In nucleotides, the CDR3 is TGTGCCACCAGTAGAGAACGCGAGGACTATGGCTACACCTTC. Protein product: CATSREREDYGYTF.

The chain joins TRBV21-1 to TRBJ2-1; TRBD2 reflects the table's D call only, with no check against the DNA. TRBV21-1 is tagged as a pseudogene. This CDR3 has 17 amino acids. CDR3 in amino acids: CASSKDEAGGPGNEQFF. CDR3 nucleotide sequence: TGTGCCAGCAGCAAAGATGAAGCGGGAGGGCCGGGCAATGAGCAGTTCTTC.

This rearrangement joins TRBV29-1 to TRBJ2-7; 9 nucleotides align to TRBD1. The CDR3 consists of 13 residues. Germline V gene sequence: CDR1 SQVTM, CDR2 ANQGSEA. V was clipped by 3 bases and J by 6 bases; unmatched bases: 6. Here the CDR3 reads CSVEGDRVGEQYF. The CDR3 bases are TGCAGCGTTGAGGGGGACAGGGTGGGCGAGCAGTACTTC.

The chain has TRBV27 and TRBJ2-1; tentative D call: TRBD2 (5 bases). Trimming removed 10 bases at V and 7 bases at J, with 17 bases between. Germline CDR1 and CDR2: MNHEY and SMNVEV (reference sequence). The CDR3 runs 13 residues. The CDR3 loop reads CATTPGRGNEQFF. CDR3 DNA sequence: TGTGCCACCACCCCAGGTCGAGGGAATGAGCAGTTCTTC.

V usage is TRBV6-5 and J usage is TRBJ2-1; a weak D match, TRBD1 (5 bases). Per the germline V gene, CDR1 is MNHEY and CDR2 is SVGAGI. Trimming took 10 bases from V and 8 from J, leaving 21 bases between them. The CDR3 consists of 14 residues. The CDR3 loop is CATRVRPGYDEQFF. Here the CDR3 DNA reads TGTGCCACCCGGGTGAGGCCAGGGTACGATGAGCAGTTCTTC.

The chain carries TRBV7-9 and TRBJ1-2; D perhaps matches TRBD1 (6 bases). V was cut by 5 bases and J by 3 bases, with 13 bases left in between. The germline gives CDR1 SEHNR, CDR2 FQNEAQ (reference sequence). This CDR3 contains 14 residues. The CDR3 here is CASSPNRDYYGYTF. The CDR3 DNA is TGTGCCAGCAGCCCCAACAGGGATTACTATGGCTACACCTTC.

The chain is built from TRBV27 and TRBJ2-7; 8 bases fit TRBD2. The J segment lost 2 bases and the V segment lost 5 bases, leaving 8 bases of the junction unmatched. CDR1 and CDR2 (germline): MNHEY, SMNVEV (reference sequence). CDR3 length: 15 residues. CDR3 coding DNA: TGTGCCAGCAGTCGCCTAGCGGGTATCACCTACGAGCAGTACTTC. This sequence encodes CASSRLAGITYEQYF.

V is TRBV5-8 and J is TRBJ2-7; TRBD1 matches at 9 bases. Looked up from germline, CDR1 is SGHTS and CDR2 is YDEGEE. CDR3 size: 16 residues. The junction had 15 bases not matched to a gene; V was cut back by 6 bases and J by 5 bases. CDR3 protein: CASTRWPPQGADEQYF. The CDR3 bases are TGTGCCAGCACCCGATGGCCCCCACAGGGGGCGGACGAGCAGTACTTC.

This clone was picked up one time. The V and J genes are TRBV2 and TRBJ1-2; the D is unclear. The CDR3 has 13 residues. Per the germline V gene, CDR1 is SNHLY and CDR2 is FYNNEI. V lost 3 bases to trimming and J lost 6 bases, with 11 bases between them. DNA of the CDR3: TGTGCCAGCAGTGAGGTCCGGGTTAATGGCTACACCTTC. Its protein is CASSEVRVNGYTF.

This clone was picked up one time. The chain employs TRBV11-2 and TRBJ2-1; 7 bases are a match to TRBD1. CDR1 is SGHAT, CDR2 FQNNGV, per germline. The CDR3 is 17 amino acids. V was pared by 5 bases and J by 4 bases, with 14 bases of the junction left unmatched. CDR3 amino acids: CASSPKSTGPQYNEQFF. The DNA of the CDR3 is TGTGCCAGCAGCCCGAAATCGACAGGGCCGCAGTACAATGAGCAGTTCTTC. Full variable domain (outside the CDR3, taken from reference TRBV11-2 and TRBJ2-1): EAGVAQSPRYKIIEKRQSVAFWCNPISGHATLYWYQQILGQGPKLLIQFQNNGVVDDSQLPKDRFSAERLKGVDSTLKIQPAKLEDSAVYLCASSPKSTGPQYNEQFFGPGTRLTVL.

The V and J genes are TRBV5-1 and TRBJ1-2; D not certain. There are 12 residues in the CDR3. Trimming cost V 7 bases and J 1 base, with 8 bases left between them. Per germline, CDR1 SGHRS and CDR2 YFSETQ. The CDR3 protein is CASYSYNYGYTF. In DNA, the CDR3 is TGCGCCAGCTATAGTTATAACTATGGCTACACCTTC.

The chain joins TRBV27 to TRBJ2-7; tentative D call: TRBD1 (6 bases). This CDR3 has 13 residues. Deletions cut 5 bases from V and 5 bases from J, with 13 bases between. Germline CDR1 and CDR2: MNHEY and SMNVEV (reference sequence). As DNA, the CDR3 is TGTGCCAGCAGTCCAATGGACAGTCACGAGCAGTACTTC. Its protein is CASSPMDSHEQYF.

This chain uses TRBV10-1 with TRBJ2-1, with 8 bases identical to TRBD2. After removal of 3 bases from V and 10 bases from J, the junction contained 11 bases not matched to a gene. The CDR3 is made up of 15 amino acids. CDR1 and CDR2 from the germline V gene are WNHNN and SYGVQD (reference sequence). CDR3 DNA sequence: TGCGCCAGCAGTGAATGGCTAGCGGGTCCTGCGGAGCAGTTCTTC. Its protein product is CASSEWLAGPAEQFF.

In this sample, this clone is medium-sized (0.01 to 0.1%). The gene calls are TRBV24-1 and TRBJ2-5, with D perhaps matching TRBD1 (6 bases). CDR3 size: 14 residues. The germline V gene encodes CDR1 KGHDR and CDR2 SFDVKD. The ends were cut back, 3 bases at V and 2 bases at J, with 9 bases in the middle. The CDR3 loop is CATSDVGGQETQYF. The CDR3, as DNA: TGTGCCACCAGTGATGTAGGGGGTCAAGAGACCCAGTACTTC.

The chain has TRBV7-2 and TRBJ2-2, with 8 bases aligning to TRBD1. The V gene end was trimmed by 5 bases and the J gene end by 0 bases; junction bases not matched to a gene: 2. The CDR3 loop spans 15 amino acids. The germline V gene encodes CDR1 SGHTA and CDR2 FQGNSA. In DNA form, the CDR3 reads TGTGCCAGCAGCCCACAGGGGGCGAACACCGGGGAGCTGTTTTTT. This sequence encodes CASSPQGANTGELFF.

This clone was seen a single time. One end of the junction does not line up with germline, which may come from a read error. The V call is TRBV5-1, the J call TRBJ2-2; TRBD2 matches at 12 bases. This CDR3 has 17 amino acids. Germline-derived CDR1 and CDR2 are SGHRS and YFSETQ. The DNA of the CDR3 is TGCGCCAGCAGTTTGGCTCCTAGCGGGGGGGATCCCGGGGAGCTGTTTTTT. Translated, it gives CASSLAPSGGDPGELFF.

V usage is TRBV2 and J usage is TRBJ1-6; 7 bases fit TRBD1. The J segment lost 6 bases and the V segment lost 3 bases, leaving 5 bases of the junction unmatched. The length of the CDR3 is 15 residues. Germline V gives CDR1 SNHLY, CDR2 FYNNEI. CDR3: CASSDDAGGNSPLHF. CDR3 sequence (DNA): TGTGCCAGCAGTGATGATGCAGGGGGTAATTCACCCCTCCACTTT.